This T cell receptor beta chain stems from a study of CD8+ T cells in alopecia areata. RNA, once extracted, was reverse transcribed into cDNA for use as the sequencing template. Libraries were prepared by immunoSEQ multiplex PCR; TCRdb keeps only in-frame clonotypes and omits some of them. The sample has about 210,000 clones; about 50% are singletons. The treatment: oral pan-JAK inhibitor, 5-10 mg twice daily. It was from alopecia areata patients that lesional scalp punch biopsies and peripheral blood were collected. Study conclusions and caveats: Scalp sample sequencing also detects resident alphabeta T cells of normal skin.

This clone showed up just a few times. Its target is unknown. Germline V gene lookup returns CDR1 SQVTM and CDR2 ANQGSEA. This CDR3 has 14 amino acids. Trimming left V 4 bases short and J 1 base short, with 12 bases between. The genes are TRBV29-1 and TRBJ2-3; the D is unclear. The material was CD4+ T cells sorted from blood, obtained at week 4, from a patient treated with tofacitinib. This clonotype was sampled from a human donor with alopecia areata. The chain's CDR3 is CSVGVVVGTDTQYF. CDR3 coding DNA: TGCAGCGTTGGAGTGGTCGTCGGCACAGATACGCAGTATTTT.